This TCR beta chain was profiled in a study of blood T cell repertoires in COVID-19. At the level of the study: The United States, Italy and Spain supplied acute and convalescent COVID-19 samples.

V lost 5 bases and J lost 4; bases outside the gene matches: 7. Germline-derived CDR1 and CDR2 are SGHTA and FQGTGA. This CDR3 is built from 14 residues. As originally analysed: For nucleated cells, counts were estimated from reference gene primer amplification. The method was immunoSEQ multiplex PCR; TCRdb's version includes in-frame clones alone and lacks a portion of them. From that table come the V and J calls and clone size; the DNA was used to work out D and trimming. The repertoire has 250,000 to 300,000 clones, approximately 91% of them found once; the top ten carry 2.2%. V usage is TRBV7-3 and J usage is TRBJ2-5; TRBD2 matches at 7 bases. The clonotype originates from a man aged 45-60 years with acute or convalescent COVID-19. The source material was peripheral blood. The CDR3 DNA reads TGTGCCAGCAGCCGGAGCGGGGTGGGAGAGACCCAGTACTTC. Protein: CASSRSGVGETQYF.